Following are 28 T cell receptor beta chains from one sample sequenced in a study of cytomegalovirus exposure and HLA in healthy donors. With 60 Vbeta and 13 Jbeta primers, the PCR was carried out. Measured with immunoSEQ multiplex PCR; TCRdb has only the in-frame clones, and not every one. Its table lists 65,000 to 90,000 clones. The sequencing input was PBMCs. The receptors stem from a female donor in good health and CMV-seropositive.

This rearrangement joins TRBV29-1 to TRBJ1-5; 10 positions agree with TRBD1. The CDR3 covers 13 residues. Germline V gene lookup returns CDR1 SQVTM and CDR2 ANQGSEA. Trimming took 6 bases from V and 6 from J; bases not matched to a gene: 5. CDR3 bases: TGCAGCGTGTGGACAGGGGGAGGTCAGCCCCAGCATTTT. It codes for CSVWTGGGQPQHF.

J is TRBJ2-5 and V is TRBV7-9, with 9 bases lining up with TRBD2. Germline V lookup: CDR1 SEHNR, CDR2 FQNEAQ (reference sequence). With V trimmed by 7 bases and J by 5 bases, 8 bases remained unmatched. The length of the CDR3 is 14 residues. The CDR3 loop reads CASTPGSGGETQYF. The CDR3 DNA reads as TGTGCCAGCACCCCGGGGAGCGGGGGGGAGACCCAGTACTTC.

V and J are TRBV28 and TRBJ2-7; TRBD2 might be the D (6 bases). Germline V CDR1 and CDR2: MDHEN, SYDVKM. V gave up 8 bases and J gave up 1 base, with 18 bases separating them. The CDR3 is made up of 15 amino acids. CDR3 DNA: TGTGCCAGCGAGGCTCGGGGCGCGGGATCCTACGAGCAGTACTTC. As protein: CASEARGAGSYEQYF.

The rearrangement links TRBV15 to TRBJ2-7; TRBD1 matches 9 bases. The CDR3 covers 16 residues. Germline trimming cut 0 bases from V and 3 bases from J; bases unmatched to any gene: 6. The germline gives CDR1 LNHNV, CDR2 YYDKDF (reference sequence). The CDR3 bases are TGTGCCACCAGCAGAGACCTGCCGGGACAGGGCTACGAGCAGTACTTC. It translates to CATSRDLPGQGYEQYF.

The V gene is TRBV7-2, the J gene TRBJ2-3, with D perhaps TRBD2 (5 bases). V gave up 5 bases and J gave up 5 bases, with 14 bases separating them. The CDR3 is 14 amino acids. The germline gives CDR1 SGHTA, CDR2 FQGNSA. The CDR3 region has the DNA TGTGCCAGCAGCGACCGGAGGTCCGAAGATACGCAGTATTTT. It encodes CASSDRRSEDTQYF.

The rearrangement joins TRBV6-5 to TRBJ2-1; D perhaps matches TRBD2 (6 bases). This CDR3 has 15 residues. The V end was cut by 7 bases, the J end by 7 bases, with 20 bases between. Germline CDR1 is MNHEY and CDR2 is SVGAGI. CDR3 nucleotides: TGTGCCAGCACCATCGAGCGGGTGCGGGTTAATGAGCAGTTCTTC. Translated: CASTIERVRVNEQFF.

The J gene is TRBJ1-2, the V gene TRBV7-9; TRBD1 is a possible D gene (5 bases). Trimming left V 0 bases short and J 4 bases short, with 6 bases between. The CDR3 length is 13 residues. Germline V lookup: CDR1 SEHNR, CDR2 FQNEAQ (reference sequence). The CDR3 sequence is CASSLAGGYGYTF. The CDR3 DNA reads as TGTGCCAGCAGCTTAGCGGGGGGCTATGGCTACACCTTC.

The CDR3 region has the DNA TGTGCCAGCAGCGTTACTAGCGGGTCCTACACCGGGGAGCTGTTTTTT. It is translated as CASSVTSGSYTGELFF. This chain connects TRBV9 to TRBJ2-2, with 9 bases identical to TRBD2. Trimming removed 2 bases from V and 3 bases from J; junction bases left unmatched: 5. This CDR3 is built from 16 residues. Germline lookup yields CDR1 SGDLS and CDR2 YYNGEE.

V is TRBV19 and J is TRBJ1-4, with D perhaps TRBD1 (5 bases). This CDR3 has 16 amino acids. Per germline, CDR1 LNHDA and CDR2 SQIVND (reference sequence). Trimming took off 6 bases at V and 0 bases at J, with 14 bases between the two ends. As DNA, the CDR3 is TGTGCCAGTAGACAAAGTAAGGGGACAACTAATGAAAAACTGTTTTTT. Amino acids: CASRQSKGTTNEKLFF.

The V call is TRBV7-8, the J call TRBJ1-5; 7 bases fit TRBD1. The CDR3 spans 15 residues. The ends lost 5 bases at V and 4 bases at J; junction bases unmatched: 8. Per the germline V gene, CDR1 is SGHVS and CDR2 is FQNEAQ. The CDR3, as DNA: TGTGCCAGCAGCGTATTTACCAGGGGGAATCAGCCCCAGCATTTT. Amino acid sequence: CASSVFTRGNQPQHF.

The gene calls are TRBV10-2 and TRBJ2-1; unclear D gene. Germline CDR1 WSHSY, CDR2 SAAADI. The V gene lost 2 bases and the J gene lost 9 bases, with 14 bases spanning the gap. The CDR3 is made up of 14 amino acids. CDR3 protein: CASSEETPGPEQFF. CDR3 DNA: TGCGCCAGCAGTGAGGAAACCCCTGGGCCTGAGCAGTTCTTC.

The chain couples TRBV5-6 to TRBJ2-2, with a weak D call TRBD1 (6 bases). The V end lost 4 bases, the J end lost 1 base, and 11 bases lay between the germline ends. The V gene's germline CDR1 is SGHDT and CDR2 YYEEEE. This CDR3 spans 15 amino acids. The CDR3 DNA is TGTGCCAGCAGCCCGATGGACAGGAACACCGGGGAGCTGTTTTTT. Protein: CASSPMDRNTGELFF.

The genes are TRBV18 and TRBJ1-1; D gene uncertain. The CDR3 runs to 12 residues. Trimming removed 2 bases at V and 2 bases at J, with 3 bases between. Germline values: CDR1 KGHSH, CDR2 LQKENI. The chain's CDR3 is CASSPGNTEAFF. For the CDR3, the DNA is TGTGCCAGCTCACCAGGCAACACTGAAGCTTTCTTT.

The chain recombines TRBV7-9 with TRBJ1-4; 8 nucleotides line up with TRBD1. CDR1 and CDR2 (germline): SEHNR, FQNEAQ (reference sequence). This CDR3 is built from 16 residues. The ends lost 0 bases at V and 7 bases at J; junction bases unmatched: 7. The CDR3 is CASSLARDRWSEKLFF. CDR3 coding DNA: TGTGCCAGCAGCTTAGCGCGGGACAGGTGGAGTGAAAAACTGTTTTTT.

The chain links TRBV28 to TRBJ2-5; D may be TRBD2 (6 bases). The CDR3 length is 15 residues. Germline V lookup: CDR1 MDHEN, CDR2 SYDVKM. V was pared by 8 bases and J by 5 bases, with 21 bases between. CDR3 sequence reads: CASVSAGPPSETQYF. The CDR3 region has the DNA TGTGCCAGCGTATCGGCGGGACCTCCATCCGAGACCCAGTACTTC. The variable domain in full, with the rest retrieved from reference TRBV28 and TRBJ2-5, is DVKVTQSSRYLVKRTGEKVFLECVQDMDHENMFWYRQDPGLGLRLIYFSYDVKMKEKGDIPEGYSVSREKKERFSLILESASTNQTSMYLCASVSAGPPSETQYFGPGTRLLVL.

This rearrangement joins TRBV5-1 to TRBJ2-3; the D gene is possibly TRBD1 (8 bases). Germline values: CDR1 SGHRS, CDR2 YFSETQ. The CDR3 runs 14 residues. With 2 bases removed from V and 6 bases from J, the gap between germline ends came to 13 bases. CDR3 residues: CASSLGQGGDTQYF. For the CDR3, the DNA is TGCGCCAGCAGCTTAGGACAGGGAGGGGATACGCAGTATTTT.

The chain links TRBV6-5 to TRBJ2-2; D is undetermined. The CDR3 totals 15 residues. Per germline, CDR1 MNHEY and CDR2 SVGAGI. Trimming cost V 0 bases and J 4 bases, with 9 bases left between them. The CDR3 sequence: CASSYSLVRTGELFF. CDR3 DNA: TGTGCCAGCAGTTACTCACTCGTTCGCACCGGGGAGCTGTTTTTT.

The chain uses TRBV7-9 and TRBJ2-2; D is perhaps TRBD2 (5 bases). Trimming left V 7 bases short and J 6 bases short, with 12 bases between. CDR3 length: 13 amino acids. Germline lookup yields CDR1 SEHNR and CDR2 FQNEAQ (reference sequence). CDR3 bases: TGTGCCAGCAACGGAGGAACGGCCGGGGAGCTGTTTTTT. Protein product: CASNGGTAGELFF.

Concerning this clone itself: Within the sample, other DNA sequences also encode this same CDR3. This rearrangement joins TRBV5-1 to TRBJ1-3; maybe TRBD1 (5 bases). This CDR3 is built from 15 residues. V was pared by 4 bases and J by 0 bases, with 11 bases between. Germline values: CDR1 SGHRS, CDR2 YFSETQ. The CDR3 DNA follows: TGCGCCAGCAGCCTAGACAGCCACTCTGGAAACACCATATATTTT. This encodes CASSLDSHSGNTIYF. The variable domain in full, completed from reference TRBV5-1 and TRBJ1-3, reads KAGVTQTPRYLIKTRGQQVTLSCSPISGHRSVSWYQQTPGQGLQFLFEYFSETQRNKGNFPGRFSGRQFSNSRSEMNVSTLELGDSALYLCASSLDSHSGNTIYFGEGSWLTVV.

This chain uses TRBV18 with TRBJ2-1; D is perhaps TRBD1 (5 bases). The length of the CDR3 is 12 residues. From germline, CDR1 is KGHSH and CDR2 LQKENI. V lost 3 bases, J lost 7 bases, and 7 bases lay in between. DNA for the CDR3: TGTGCCAGCTCACCGTCAGGGAATGAGCAGTTCTTC. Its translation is CASSPSGNEQFF.

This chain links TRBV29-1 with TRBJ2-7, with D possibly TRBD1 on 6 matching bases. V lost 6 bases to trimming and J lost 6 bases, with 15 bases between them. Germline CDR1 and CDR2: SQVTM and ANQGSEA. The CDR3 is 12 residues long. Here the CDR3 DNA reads TGCAGCGTGACTGTGGTGGACAGCGAGCAGTACTTC. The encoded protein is CSVTVVDSEQYF.

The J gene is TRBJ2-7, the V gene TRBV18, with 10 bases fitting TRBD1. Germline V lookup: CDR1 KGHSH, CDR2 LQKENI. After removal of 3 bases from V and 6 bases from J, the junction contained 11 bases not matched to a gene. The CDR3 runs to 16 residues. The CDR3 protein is CASSPRAGQGTFEQYF. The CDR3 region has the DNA TGTGCCAGCTCACCGAGGGCGGGACAGGGGACATTCGAGCAGTACTTC.

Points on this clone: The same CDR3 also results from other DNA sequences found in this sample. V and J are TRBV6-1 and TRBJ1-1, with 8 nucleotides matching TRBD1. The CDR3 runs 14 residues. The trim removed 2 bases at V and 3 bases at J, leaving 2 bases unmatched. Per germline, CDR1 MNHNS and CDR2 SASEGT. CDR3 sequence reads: CASSEPGQDTEAFF. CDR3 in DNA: TGTGCCAGCAGTGAACCGGGACAGGACACTGAAGCTTTCTTT.

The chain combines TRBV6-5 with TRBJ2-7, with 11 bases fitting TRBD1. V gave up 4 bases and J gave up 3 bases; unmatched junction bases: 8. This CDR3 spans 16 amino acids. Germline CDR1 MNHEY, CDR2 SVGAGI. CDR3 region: CASSSGTGGSGYEQYF. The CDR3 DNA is TGTGCCAGCAGTTCAGGGACAGGGGGATCGGGCTACGAGCAGTACTTC.

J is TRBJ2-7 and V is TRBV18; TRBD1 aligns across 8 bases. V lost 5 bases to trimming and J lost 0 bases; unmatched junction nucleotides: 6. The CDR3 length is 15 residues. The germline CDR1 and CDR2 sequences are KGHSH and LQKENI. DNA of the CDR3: TGTGCCAGCTCAAAACCGGGACAGGCCTCCTACGAGCAGTACTTC. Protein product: CASSKPGQASYEQYF.

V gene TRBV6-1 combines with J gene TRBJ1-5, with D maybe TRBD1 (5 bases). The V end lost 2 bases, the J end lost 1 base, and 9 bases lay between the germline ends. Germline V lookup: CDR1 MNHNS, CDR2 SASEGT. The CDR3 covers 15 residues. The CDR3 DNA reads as TGTGCCAGCAGTGAACAGGGTCTAAGCAATCAGCCCCAGCATTTT. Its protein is CASSEQGLSNQPQHF.

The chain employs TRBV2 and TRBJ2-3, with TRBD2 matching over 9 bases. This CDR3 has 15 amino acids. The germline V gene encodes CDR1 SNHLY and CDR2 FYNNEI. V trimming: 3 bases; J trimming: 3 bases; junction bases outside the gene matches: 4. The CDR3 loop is CASSDSGSITDTQYF. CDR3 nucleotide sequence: TGTGCCAGCAGTGATAGCGGGAGTATAACAGATACGCAGTATTTT.

The CDR3 here is CASSPDRGTEAFF. CDR3 nucleotides: TGTGCCAGCAGCCCGGACAGGGGCACTGAAGCTTTCTTT. The chain carries TRBV6-5 and TRBJ1-1; 9 bases fit TRBD1. V was clipped by 6 bases and J by 4 bases; unmatched bases: 3. The CDR3 has 13 residues. Germline V lookup: CDR1 MNHEY, CDR2 SVGAGI.